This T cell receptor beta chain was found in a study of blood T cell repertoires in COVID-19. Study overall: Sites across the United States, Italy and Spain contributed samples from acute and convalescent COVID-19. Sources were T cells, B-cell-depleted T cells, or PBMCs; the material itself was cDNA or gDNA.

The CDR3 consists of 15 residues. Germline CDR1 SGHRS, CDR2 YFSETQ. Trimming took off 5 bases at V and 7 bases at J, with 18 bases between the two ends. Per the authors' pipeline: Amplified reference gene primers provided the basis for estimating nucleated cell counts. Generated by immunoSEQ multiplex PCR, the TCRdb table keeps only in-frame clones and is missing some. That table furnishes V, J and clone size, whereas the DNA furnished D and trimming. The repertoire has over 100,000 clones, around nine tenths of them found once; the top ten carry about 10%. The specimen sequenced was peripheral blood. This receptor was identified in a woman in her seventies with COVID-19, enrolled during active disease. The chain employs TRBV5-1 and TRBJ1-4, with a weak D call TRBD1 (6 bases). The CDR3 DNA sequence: TGCGCCAGCAGTTCCCAGGGGATTATTCGTGAAAAACTGTTTTTT. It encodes CASSSQGIIREKLFF.